Here is one T cell receptor beta chain with its context. Its antigen remains unknown. The CDR3 runs 15 residues. The germline CDR1 and CDR2 sequences are DFQATT and SNEGSKA (reference sequence). The V and J ends lost 0 bases and 2 bases respectively, with 14 bases between them. This sample stems from a study of blood T cells in healthy people across ages. Together with a sample-barcoded 5' primer, a J-beta primer mix was included in a second PCR lasting roughly 6 to 12 cycles. Each cDNA molecule was tagged by a template-switch adaptor that had 12 random nucleotides. TCRdb re-analysed the 5' RACE reads in MiXCR, keeping a single row per CDR3 protein. The table has about 900,000 distinct CDR3 sequences, around 46% seen once. Study observations and caveats: Roughly linearly, TCR beta diversity per million T cells fell as age increased.

The rearrangement uses TRBV20-1 and TRBJ2-7; D is unresolved. Sequenced sample: blood. The TCR sequence derives from a man aged 25 to 40 in good health. This chain's CDR3 is CSARDPRRTAYEQYF. The DNA of the CDR3 is TGCAGTGCTAGAGATCCTAGGCGAACCGCCTACGAGCAGTACTTC.